This T cell receptor beta chain was recovered during a study of T-cell reconstitution after alpha-beta-depleted transplantation in children. Overall study findings and caveats: Two months or so post-transplant, alpha-beta T cells reportedly derived from several hundred expanded graft clones. Newly produced T cells mostly accounted for T-cell counts and diversity one year post-transplant.

This sample's TCRbeta library carried unique molecular identifier barcodes. From the PCR reads, TCRdb called clonotypes with MiXCR, one entry per CDR3 protein. This sample has about 6,200 distinct CDR3 sequences, with about 14% found just once. Trimming pared 0 bases from V and 4 bases from J, leaving 13 bases between. The length of the CDR3 is 16 residues. From germline, CDR1 is LGHNA and CDR2 YSLEER. This clonotype was recorded many times. Its antigen is unidentified. This receptor was taken from a boy aged 5-17 years with acute lymphoblastic leukemia, due to receive a stem cell transplant. This sequence joins TRBV4-3 and TRBJ2-1; maybe TRBD2 (5 bases). The sequencing here drew on PBMCs, taken before TCRalphabeta/CD19-depleted stem cell transplant. CDR3 in DNA: TGCGCCAGCAGCCAAGACCTGGCGGAGCGGTACAATGAGCAGTTCTTC. It yields the protein CASSQDLAERYNEQFF.